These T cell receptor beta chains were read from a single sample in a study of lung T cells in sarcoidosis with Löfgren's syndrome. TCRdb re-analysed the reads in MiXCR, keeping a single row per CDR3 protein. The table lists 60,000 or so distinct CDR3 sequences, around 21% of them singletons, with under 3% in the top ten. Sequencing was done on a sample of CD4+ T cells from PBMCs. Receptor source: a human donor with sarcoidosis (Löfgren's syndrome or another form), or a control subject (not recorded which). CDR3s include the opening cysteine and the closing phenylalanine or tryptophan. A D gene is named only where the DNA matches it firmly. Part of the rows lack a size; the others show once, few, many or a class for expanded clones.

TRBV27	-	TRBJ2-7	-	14	TGTGCCAGCAGTTATTACGGGGCCTCCTACGTGCAGTACTTC	CASSYYGASYVQYF
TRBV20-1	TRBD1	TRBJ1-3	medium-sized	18	TGCAGTGCTAGAGTTCCATCCGGGACAGGGAAGAGGGGAAACACCATATATTTT	CSARVPSGTGKRGNTIYF
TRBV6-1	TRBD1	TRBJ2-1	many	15	TGTGCCAGCAGCCCCGGGACAGGCGTCTACAATGAGCAGTTCTTC	CASSPGTGVYNEQFF
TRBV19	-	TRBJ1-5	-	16	TGTGCCAGTAGTATAGCAGACAAACTACCCAATCAGCCCCAGCATTTT	CASSIADKLPNQPQHF
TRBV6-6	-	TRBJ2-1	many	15	TGTGCCAGCAGTTACGTGGAGTTCTCCTACAATGAGCAGTTCTTC	CASSYVEFSYNEQFF
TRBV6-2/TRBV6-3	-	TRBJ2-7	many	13	TGTGCCAGCAGCCGGGGCGTCGGCTACGAGCAGTACTTC	CASSRGVGYEQYF
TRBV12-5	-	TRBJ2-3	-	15	TGTGCTAGTGGTTCCAGAAGGACCCGCACAGATACGCAGTATTTT	CASGSRRTRTDTQYF
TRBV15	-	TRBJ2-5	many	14	TGTGCCACCAGCAGAGGCGGTTCCCAAGAGACCCAGTACTTC	CATSRGGSQETQYF
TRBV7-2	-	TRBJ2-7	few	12	TGTGCCAGCAGCTGTATCCTATACGAGCAGTACTTC	CASSCILYEQYF
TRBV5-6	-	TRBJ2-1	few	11	TGTGCCAGCAGCTACAGCGATGAGCAGTTCTTC	CASSYSDEQFF
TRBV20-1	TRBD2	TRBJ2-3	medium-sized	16	TGCAGTGCTAGACCTCCTAGCGGGAGCGGGACAGATACGCAGTATTTT	CSARPPSGSGTDTQYF
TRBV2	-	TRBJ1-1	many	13	TGTGCCAGCAGGGCGGACAGTAACACTGAAGCTTTCTTT	CASRADSNTEAFF
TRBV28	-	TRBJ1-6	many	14	TGTGCCAGCAGTTTACCGTTCGGGGGGAGATCCCTCCACTTT	CASSLPFGGRSLHF
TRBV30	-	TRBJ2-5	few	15	TGTGCCTGGAGTGTACTGCAAGGGTTCCAAGAGACCCAGTACTTC	CAWSVLQGFQETQYF
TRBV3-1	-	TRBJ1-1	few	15	TGTGCCAGCAGCCAACAGGTCCCCGGGAACACTGAAGCTTTCTTT	CASSQQVPGNTEAFF
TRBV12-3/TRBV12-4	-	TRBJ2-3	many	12	TGTGCCAGCACTCCTGCCGCAGATACGCAGTATTTT	CASTPAADTQYF
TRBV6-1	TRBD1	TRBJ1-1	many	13	TGTGCCAGCAGTGATACAGGGGAGGGAGAAGCTTTCTTT	CASSDTGEGEAFF
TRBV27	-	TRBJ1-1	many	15	TGTGCCAGCAGTTTACAGGGACTCCAGAACACTGAAGCTTTCTTT	CASSLQGLQNTEAFF
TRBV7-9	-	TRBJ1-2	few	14	TGTGCCAGCAGCTTACAGGGGCAGGGCTATGGCTACACCTTC	CASSLQGQGYGYTF
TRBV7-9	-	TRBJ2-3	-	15	TGTGCCAGCAGCTTAAGGGGGTCCTTCACAGATACGCAGTATTTT	CASSLRGSFTDTQYF
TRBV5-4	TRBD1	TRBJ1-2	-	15	TGTGCCAGCAGCGCCGGACAGGGGGAAGGCTATGGCTACACCTTC	CASSAGQGEGYGYTF
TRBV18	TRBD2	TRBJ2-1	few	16	TGTGCCAGCTCCCCCCGGCTAGCGGGAGGGCGGGATGAGCAGTTCTTC	CASSPRLAGGRDEQFF
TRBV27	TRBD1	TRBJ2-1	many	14	TGTGCCAGCAGTTGGGACAGGGGGCTTAATGAGCAGTTCTTC	CASSWDRGLNEQFF
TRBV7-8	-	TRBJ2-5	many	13	TGTGCCAGCAGCTTAAACAGGGAAGAGACCCAGTACTTC	CASSLNREETQYF
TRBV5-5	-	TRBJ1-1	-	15	TGTGCCAGCAGCTTGGAGGTGACAAGCTTTACTGAAGCTTTCTTT	CASSLEVTSFTEAFF
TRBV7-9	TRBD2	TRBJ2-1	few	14	TGTGCCAGCAGCCCGCGGGGGGCCAGATATGAGCAGTTCTTC	CASSPRGARYEQFF
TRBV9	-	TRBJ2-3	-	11	TGTGCCAGCAGCCCCCTTGATACGCAGTATTTT	CASSPLDTQYF
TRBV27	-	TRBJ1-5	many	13	TGTGCCAGCAGTCTCCGTCGGGGTCAGCCCCAGCATTTT	CASSLRRGQPQHF
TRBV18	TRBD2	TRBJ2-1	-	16	TGTGCCAGCTCACCAGAGAGACTAGCGGAGTACAATGAGCAGTTCTTC	CASSPERLAEYNEQFF
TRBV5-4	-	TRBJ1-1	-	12	TGTGCCAGCAGCGTTTCGAGAACTGAAGCTTTCTTT	CASSVSRTEAFF
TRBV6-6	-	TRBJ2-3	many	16	TGTGCCAGCAGTTACTCGAGGCAGGGGGGGACAGATACGCAGTATTTT	CASSYSRQGGTDTQYF
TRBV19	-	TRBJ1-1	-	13	TGTGCCAGTAGTATGCAAAAGAACACTGAAGCTTTCTTT	CASSMQKNTEAFF
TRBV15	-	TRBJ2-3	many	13	TGTGCCACCAGCAGGGGGTACGCAGATACGCAGTATTTT	CATSRGYADTQYF
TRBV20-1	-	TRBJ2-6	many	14	TGCAGTGCTAGAGAGTCCTCTGGGGCCAACGTCCTGACTTTC	CSARESSGANVLTF
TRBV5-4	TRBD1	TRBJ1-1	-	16	TGTGCCAGCAGCTCCAGACAGGGGGGCATGAACACTGAAGCTTTCTTT	CASSSRQGGMNTEAFF
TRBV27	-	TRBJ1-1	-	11	TGTGCCAGCACAATGAACACTGAAGCTTTCTTT	CASTMNTEAFF
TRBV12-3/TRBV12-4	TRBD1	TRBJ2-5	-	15	TGTGCCAGCAGTTTTTGGGACAGAACCCAAGAGACCCAGTACTTC	CASSFWDRTQETQYF